This TCR beta chain was identified during a study of T-cell reconstitution after alpha-beta-depleted transplantation in children. Per germline, CDR1 SGHDN and CDR2 FVKESK. The CDR3 has 15 amino acids. With 6 bases removed from V and 4 bases from J, the gap between germline ends came to 16 bases. TCRbeta library preparation incorporated unique molecular identifiers. TCRdb redid the calling of the PCR reads with MiXCR, one entry per CDR3 protein. The sample records hundreds of thousands of distinct CDR3 sequences, over 9.5% being singletons. V is TRBV14 and J is TRBJ2-1; D remains unclear. The sequencing here drew on PBMCs from the stem cell graft donor, taken from the stem cell graft. The sequence was obtained from a human donor who donated a stem cell graft to a child with acute myeloid leukemia. The CDR3 DNA is TGTGCCAGCAGGCCCGGCGGTTTCGTGTACAATGAGCAGTTCTTC. It translates to CASRPGGFVYNEQFF.